Listed below are T cell receptor beta chains from one sample, sequenced in a study of cytomegalovirus exposure and HLA in healthy donors. Sequenced by immunoSEQ multiplex PCR; TCRdb stores in-frame clones only, minus some. This sample's table has just over 40,000 clones. The sequenced material came from PBMCs. The receptor set was obtained from a man aged 30 to 45 in good health and CMV-seronegative. Both conserved end residues are part of each CDR3. The D gene is left open where the match is weak.

TRBV6-4,TRBD1,TRBJ1-2,TGTGCCAGCAGTGACTCAAGGTCAGGGGGCGGCCTTGCCTACACCTTC,CASSDSRSGGGLAYTF
TRBV7-8,-,TRBJ1-1,TGTGCCAGCAGCTTAGAGAGGAACACTGAAGCTTTCTTT,CASSLERNTEAFF
TRBV10-3,-,TRBJ2-3,TGTGCCACCTCCGTCCGCCAGGGTAGGGCAGATACGCAGTATTTT,CATSVRQGRADTQYF
TRBV18,TRBD1,TRBJ2-7,TGTGCCAGCTCAAGACAGGGGAACGACGAGCAGTACTTC,CASSRQGNDEQYF
TRBV2,TRBD1,TRBJ2-7,TGTGCCAGCAGCGGGGACAGGGGGGCCTACGAGCAGTACTTC,CASSGDRGAYEQYF
TRBV4-3,-,TRBJ1-5,TGCGCCAGCAGCCAGTCGTGGGGCAGCGATCAGCCCCAGCATTTT,CASSQSWGSDQPQHF
TRBV7-9,-,TRBJ2-1,TGTGCCAGCAGCTCGCGGTACAATGAGCAGTTCTTC,CASSSRYNEQFF
TRBV5-6,-,TRBJ1-5,TGTGCCAGCAGCCGGGGGACGAGGCAGCCCCAGCATTTT,CASSRGTRQPQHF
TRBV19,-,TRBJ2-2,TGTGCCAGTAGTATGCGGGGGAACACCGGGGAGCTGTTTTTT,CASSMRGNTGELFF
TRBV9,TRBD2,TRBJ2-4,TGTGCCAGCAGCGTGGAAAGCGGGGGGGCTAGTCAGTACTTC,CASSVESGGASQYF
TRBV2,-,TRBJ2-1,TGTGCCAGCAGTGAAATCCCCCAGGGGAACGGGGAGTACACCAGGCTTTACAATGAGCAGTTCTTC,CASSEIPQGNGEYTRLYNEQFF
TRBV7-6,TRBD2,TRBJ2-3,TGTGCCAGCAGCCCCCCGGGACTAGCTTCAGATACGCAGTATTTT,CASSPPGLASDTQYF
TRBV5-8,TRBD1,TRBJ1-1,TGTGCCAGCAGCAAAAGACAGGGGTTGTCGACTGAAGCTTTCTTT,CASSKRQGLSTEAFF
TRBV12-5,TRBD1,TRBJ1-2,TGTGCTAGTGGTTTGCCGGGACAGTCTTTGGGCTACACCTTC,CASGLPGQSLGYTF
TRBV5-4,TRBD2,TRBJ2-7,TGTGCCAGCAGCCTCAGCGGGAGCACCTACGAGCAGTACTTC,CASSLSGSTYEQYF
TRBV6-1,-,TRBJ1-6,TGTGCCAGCAGTGAACGTGGGGGCCAGAGCTCCTATAATTCACCCCTCCACTTT,CASSERGGQSSYNSPLHF
TRBV6-4,-,TRBJ2-1,TGTGCCAGCAGTGACGGGAGCTACCCCTCCGACAATGAGCAGTTCTTC,CASSDGSYPSDNEQFF
TRBV4-1,-,TRBJ2-1,TGCGCCAGCAGCCAAGCCCAAGGCGGCGACTCCTACAATGAGCAGTTCTTC,CASSQAQGGDSYNEQFF
TRBV7-8,TRBD1,TRBJ2-3,TGTGCCAGCAGCTTAGGGACAGGACTTAGCACAGATACGCAGTATTTT,CASSLGTGLSTDTQYF
TRBV21-1,-,TRBJ2-2,TGTGCCAGCAGCAACTGGACTAGCGGTTTTGGGGAGCTGTTTTTT,CASSNWTSGFGELFF
TRBV10-3,TRBD1,TRBJ2-1,TGTGCCATCAGTGAGGGACAGGGGGCACCAAATGAGCAGTTCTTC,CAISEGQGAPNEQFF
TRBV18,TRBD1,TRBJ1-5,TGTGCCAGCTCACCAACCGGGACAGGTCACAATCAGCCCCAGCATTTT,CASSPTGTGHNQPQHF
TRBV19,TRBD2,TRBJ2-1,TGTGCCAGTAGTTCAGCGGGGGGGCCCAATGAGCAGTTCTTC,CASSSAGGPNEQFF
TRBV18,TRBD1,TRBJ1-3,TGTGCCAGCTCGGGTGAAACAGGGGCTGGAAACACCATATATTTT,CASSGETGAGNTIYF
TRBV7-2,TRBD2,TRBJ2-7,TGTGCCAGCAGCTTGGGGCGGGAGTCTTACGAGCAGTACTTC,CASSLGRESYEQYF